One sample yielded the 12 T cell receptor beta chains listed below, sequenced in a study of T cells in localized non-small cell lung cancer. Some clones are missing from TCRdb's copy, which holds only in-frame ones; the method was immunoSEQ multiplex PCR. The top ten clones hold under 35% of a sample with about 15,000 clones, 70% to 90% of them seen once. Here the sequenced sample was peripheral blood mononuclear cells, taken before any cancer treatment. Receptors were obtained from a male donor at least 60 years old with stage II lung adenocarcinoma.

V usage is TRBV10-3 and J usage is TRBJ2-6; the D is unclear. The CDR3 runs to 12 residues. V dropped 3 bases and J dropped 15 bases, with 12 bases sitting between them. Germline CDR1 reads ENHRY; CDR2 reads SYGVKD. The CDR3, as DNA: TGTGCCATCAGTGATGGGCGGCTCTCCCTGACTTTC. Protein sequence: CAISDGRLSLTF.

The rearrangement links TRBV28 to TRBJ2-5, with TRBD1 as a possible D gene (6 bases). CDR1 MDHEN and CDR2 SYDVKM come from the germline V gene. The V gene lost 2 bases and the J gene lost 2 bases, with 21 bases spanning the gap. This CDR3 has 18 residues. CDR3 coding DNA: TGTGCCAGCAGTTTAATAGGACAGCCCATCAGGGGTCAAGAGACCCAGTACTTC. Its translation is CASSLIGQPIRGQETQYF.

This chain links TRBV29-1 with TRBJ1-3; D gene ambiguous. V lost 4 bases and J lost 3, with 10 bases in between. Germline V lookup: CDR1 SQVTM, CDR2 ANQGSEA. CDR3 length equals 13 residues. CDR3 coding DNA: TGCAGCGTTGGCCAGTATGGTGGAAACACCATATATTTT. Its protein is CSVGQYGGNTIYF.

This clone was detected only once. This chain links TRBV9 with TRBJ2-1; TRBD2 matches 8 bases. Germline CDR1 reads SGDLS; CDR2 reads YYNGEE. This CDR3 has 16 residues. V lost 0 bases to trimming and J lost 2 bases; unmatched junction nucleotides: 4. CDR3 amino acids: CASSVVGAGAYNEQFF. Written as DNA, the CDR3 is TGTGCCAGCAGCGTAGTAGGAGCGGGGGCCTACAATGAGCAGTTCTTC.

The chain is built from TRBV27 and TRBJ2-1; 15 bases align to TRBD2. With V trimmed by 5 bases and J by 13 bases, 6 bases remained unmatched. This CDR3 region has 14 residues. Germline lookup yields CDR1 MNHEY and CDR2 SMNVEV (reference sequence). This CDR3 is CASSPGLAGGHQFF. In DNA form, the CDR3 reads TGTGCCAGCAGTCCCGGACTAGCGGGAGGGCATCAGTTCTTC.

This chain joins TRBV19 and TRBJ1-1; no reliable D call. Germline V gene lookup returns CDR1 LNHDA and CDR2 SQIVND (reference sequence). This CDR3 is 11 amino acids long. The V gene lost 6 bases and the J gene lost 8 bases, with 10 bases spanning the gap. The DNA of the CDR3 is TGTGCCAGTAGACTCGGGGTGGAAGCTTTCTTT. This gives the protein CASRLGVEAFF.

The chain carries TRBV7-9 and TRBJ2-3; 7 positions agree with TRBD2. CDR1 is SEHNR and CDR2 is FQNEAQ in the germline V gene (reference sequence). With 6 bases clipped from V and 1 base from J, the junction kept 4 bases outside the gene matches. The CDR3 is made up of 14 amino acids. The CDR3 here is CASRPSGRTDTQYF. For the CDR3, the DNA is TGTGCCAGCAGACCTAGCGGACGCACAGATACGCAGTATTTT.

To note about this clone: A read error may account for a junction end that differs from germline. The DNA for the CDR3 is TGTGCCAGCAGTTTAGCAGGGACGGGAATCGATCGAGGGGCCAACGTCCTGACTTTC. Translation: CASSLAGTGIDRGANVLTF. The chain uses TRBV7-9 and TRBJ2-6; D tentatively fits TRBD1 or TRBD2 (5 bases each). Per germline, CDR1 SEHNR and CDR2 FQNEAQ (reference sequence). CDR3 size: 19 residues.

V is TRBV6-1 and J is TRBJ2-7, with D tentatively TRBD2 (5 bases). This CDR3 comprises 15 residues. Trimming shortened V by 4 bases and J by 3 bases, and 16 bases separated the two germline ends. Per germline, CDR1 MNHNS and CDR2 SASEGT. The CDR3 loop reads CASSGPAVAYYEQYF. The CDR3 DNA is TGTGCCAGCAGTGGGCCCGCGGTAGCGTACTACGAGCAGTACTTC.

In DNA, the CDR3 is TGCGCCAGCAGCCCATCGAATTATACAGGGAGGAACACTGAAGCTTTCTTT. Translated: CASSPSNYTGRNTEAFF. The chain combines TRBV5-1 with TRBJ1-1, with D possibly being TRBD1 (6 bases). Trimming left V 4 bases short and J 1 base short, with 20 bases between. CDR1 and CDR2 (germline): SGHRS, YFSETQ. The CDR3 totals 17 residues.

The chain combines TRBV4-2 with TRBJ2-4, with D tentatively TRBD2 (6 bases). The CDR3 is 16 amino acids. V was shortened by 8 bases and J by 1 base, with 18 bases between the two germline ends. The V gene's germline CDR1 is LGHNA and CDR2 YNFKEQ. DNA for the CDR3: TGTGCCAGCGCCTATGGGCCCCGGGAGGCCAAAAACATTCAGTACTTC. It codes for CASAYGPREAKNIQYF.

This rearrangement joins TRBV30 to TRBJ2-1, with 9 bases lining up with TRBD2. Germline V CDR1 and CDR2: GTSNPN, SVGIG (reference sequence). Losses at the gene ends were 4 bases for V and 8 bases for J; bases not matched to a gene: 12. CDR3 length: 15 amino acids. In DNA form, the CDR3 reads TGTGCCTGGACCCCTGCGGGAGGGCCCAAGGATGAGCAGTTCTTC. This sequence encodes CAWTPAGGPKDEQFF.